This is a list of T cell receptor beta chains from one sample in a study of shared clonotypes between healthy human individuals. The repertoire was sequenced with immunoSEQ multiplex PCR; TCRdb's copy has only in-frame clones and lacks some. This table has about 1.5 million clones, 98% appearing once. Source material: naive CD4+ T cells sorted from blood. The origin of the receptors is a man in his thirties or forties in good health. Each CDR3 is given with its conserved first and last residue. Each record gives: D gene, V gene, CDR3 length, J gene, CDR3 DNA, CDR3 protein. A D gene is named only where the DNA matches it firmly.

NA,TRBV30,12,TRBJ2-3,TGTGCCTGGAAGGGGAGCACAGATACGCAGTATTTT,CAWKGSTDTQYF
NA,TRBV7-8,18,TRBJ2-6,TGTGCCAGCAGCAGTCATAGTTACCCACAAAGTCGGGCCAACGTCCTGACTTTC,CASSSHSYPQSRANVLTF
NA,TRBV5-1,16,TRBJ2-1,TGCGCCAGCAGCTTGAACTCCGGGAGCACCTACAATGAGCAGTTCTTC,CASSLNSGSTYNEQFF
TRBD2,TRBV5-1,15,TRBJ2-1,TGCGCCAGCGGACTAGCGGTTGGGATTTTCAATGAGCAGTTCTTC,CASGLAVGIFNEQFF
NA,TRBV27,13,TRBJ2-7,TGTGCCAGCACCGCTACAGGAACCTACGAGCAGTACTTC,CASTATGTYEQYF
NA,TRBV7-9,14,TRBJ2-1,TGTGCCAGCAGCTTAGCGAGCTCCTACAATGAGCAGTTCTTC,CASSLASSYNEQFF
TRBD1,TRBV25-1,15,TRBJ1-1,TGTGCCAGCAGCGGAACAGGGGGCGGCAACACTGAAGCTTTCTTT,CASSGTGGGNTEAFF
TRBD2,TRBV9,19,TRBJ2-2,TGTGCCAGCAGCGCACCTCGGACTAGCGGGAGGGACAAAACCGGGGAGCTGTTTTTT,CASSAPRTSGRDKTGELFF
TRBD1,TRBV6-1,13,TRBJ1-1,TGTGCCAGCAGCGTAGAACAGGGGGCTGGGACTTTCTTT,CASSVEQGAGTFF
TRBD1,TRBV5-5,15,TRBJ2-3,TGTGCCAGCAGCCCGACATTAACCAGGGGGGATACGCAGTATTTT,CASSPTLTRGDTQYF
NA,TRBV5-1,13,TRBJ1-2,TGCGCCAGCAGCTTCGACAGTAACTATGGCTACACCTTC,CASSFDSNYGYTF
TRBD1,TRBV6-5,15,TRBJ2-4,TGTGCCAGCAGGCCGGGACAGCTAGCCAAAAACATTCAGTACTTC,CASRPGQLAKNIQYF
NA,TRBV4-2,18,TRBJ2-6,TGTGCCAGCAGCCAAGTGGAGGGTCGTATTTCTGGGGCCAACGTCCTGACTTTC,CASSQVEGRISGANVLTF
NA,TRBV7-2,15,TRBJ2-7,TGTGCCAGCAGCTTAAGGGGCGGCCTTCCCTACGAGCAGTACTTC,CASSLRGGLPYEQYF